These 14 T cell receptor beta chains came from one sample sequenced in a study of blood T cells in healthy people across ages. Combining a sample-barcoded 5' primer with a J-beta primer mix, a second PCR ran for roughly 7 to 12 cycles. Each CDR3 protein gets one entry after TCRdb re-called the 5' RACE reads with MiXCR. The data contain 650,000 to 800,000 distinct CDR3 sequences, 40% to 50% of them singletons. The material sequenced was blood. These TCRs come from a man aged 55 to 70 in good health.

The chain uses TRBV2 and TRBJ1-2, with TRBD1 matching 7 bases. V was clipped by 10 bases and J by 0 bases; unmatched bases: 8. Germline loops: CDR1 SNHLY, CDR2 FYNNEI. The CDR3 sequence is 14 residues long. This CDR3 is CATQGLGSNYGYTF. The CDR3 DNA follows: TGTGCCACACAGGGGTTAGGATCTAACTATGGCTACACCTTC.

This clonotype was detected once. The chain couples TRBV7-9 to TRBJ2-7, with TRBD1 matching 7 bases. This CDR3 has 14 residues. Germline V gives CDR1 SEHNR, CDR2 FQNEAQ (reference sequence). The junction had 9 bases not matched to a gene; V was cut back by 5 bases and J by 5 bases. CDR3 nucleotide sequence: TGTGCCAGCAGCCGTGGGACAGCAATGCACGAGCAGTACTTC. Its protein product is CASSRGTAMHEQYF.

The V gene is TRBV7-9, the J gene TRBJ1-2; D uncertain. This CDR3 spans 12 amino acids. Germline V gene data show CDR1 as SEHNR and CDR2 as FQNEAQ (reference sequence). The V and J ends lost 4 bases and 4 bases respectively, with 7 bases between them. The CDR3 reads CASSSDFYGYTF. CDR3 in DNA: TGTGCCAGCAGCTCCGATTTCTATGGCTACACCTTC.

The chain recombines TRBV28 with TRBJ1-6, with TRBD1 matching 9 bases. Trimming took 7 bases from V and 10 from J; bases not matched to a gene: 8. This CDR3 is 14 amino acids long. Germline V gene lookup returns CDR1 MDHEN and CDR2 SYDVKM. CDR3 residues: CASNSDRGGSPLHF. The CDR3 coding sequence is TGTGCCAGCAACTCGGACAGGGGAGGCTCACCCCTCCACTTT.

This clonotype appeared a few times. The chain employs TRBV29-1 and TRBJ1-2; D unresolved. Per the germline V gene, CDR1 is SQVTM and CDR2 is ANQGSEA. V dropped 2 bases and J dropped 4 bases, with 8 bases sitting between them. The CDR3 has 12 amino acids. The CDR3, as DNA: TGCAGCGTTGAAAGTGTTTCCTATGGCTACACCTTC. Protein: CSVESVSYGYTF.

This chain links TRBV12-3 or TRBV12-4 with TRBJ2-4; D uncertain. V lost 5 bases to trimming and J lost 2 bases, with 10 bases between them. The CDR3 contains 14 residues. The CDR3: CASSLRVSKNIQYF. The CDR3 DNA reads TGTGCCAGCAGTCTCCGGGTATCCAAAAACATTCAGTACTTC.

The chain has TRBV2 and TRBJ2-7, with a tentative D call TRBD2 (5 bases). Germline CDR1 is SNHLY and CDR2 is FYNNEI. V lost 6 bases to trimming and J lost 0 bases, with 15 bases between them. The CDR3 has 15 residues. The DNA for the CDR3 is TGTGCCAGCAGGGAGGTTCCCCGTTTCTCCTACGAGCAGTACTTC. This encodes CASREVPRFSYEQYF.

The chain is built from TRBV20-1 and TRBJ2-7; 7 bases are a match to TRBD1. CDR1 and CDR2 from the germline V gene are DFQATT and SNEGSKA (reference sequence). The V and J ends lost 5 bases and 1 base, in that order; junction bases with no gene match: 5. The CDR3 loop spans 13 amino acids. CDR3 in DNA: TGCAGTGCTCCGACAGGGTCTTCCTACGAGCAGTACTTC. Translating it yields CSAPTGSSYEQYF.

The chain combines TRBV9 with TRBJ2-3, with TRBD2 identical over 12 bases. The CDR3 consists of 14 residues. Per the germline V gene, CDR1 is SGDLS and CDR2 is YYNGEE. After removal of 7 bases from V and 0 bases from J, the junction contained 0 bases not matched to a gene. The CDR3 region is CASGTSGSTDTQYF. The DNA for the CDR3 is TGTGCCAGCGGGACTAGCGGGAGCACAGATACGCAGTATTTT. Filled out from reference TRBV9 and TRBJ2-3, the complete variable domain reads DSGVTQTPKHLITATGQRVTLRCSPRSGDLSVYWYQQSLDQGLQFLIQYYNGEERAKGNILERFSAQQFPDLHSELNLSSLELGDSALYFCASGTSGSTDTQYFGPGTRLTVL.

V gene TRBV12-3 or TRBV12-4 combines with J gene TRBJ1-3, with D tentatively TRBD1 (6 bases). The CDR3 contains 15 residues. V dropped 2 bases and J dropped 0 bases, with 8 bases sitting between them. CDR3 loop: CASSLTGYSGNTIYF. The CDR3 DNA follows: TGTGCCAGCAGTTTAACAGGGTACTCTGGAAACACCATATATTTT.

V usage is TRBV7-2 and J usage is TRBJ1-3; tentative D call: TRBD1 (6 bases). Trimming cost V 0 bases and J 7 bases, with 10 bases left between them. CDR3 length: 14 amino acids. Germline CDR1 SGHTA, CDR2 FQGNSA. CDR3 in DNA: TGTGCCAGCAGCTTAGCCCCAGGGGTCAACACCATATATTTT. It yields the protein CASSLAPGVNTIYF.

This clonotype was seen a few times. The chain recombines TRBV6-2 or TRBV6-3 with TRBJ1-2; D is possibly TRBD1 (5 bases). Per the germline V gene, CDR1 is MNHEY and CDR2 is SVGEGT. Trimming shortened V by 2 bases and J by 4 bases, and 11 bases separated the two germline ends. The CDR3 has 14 amino acids. DNA of the CDR3: TGTGCCAGCAGTTACCTGGCAGGGACCTATGGCTACACCTTC. Translation: CASSYLAGTYGYTF.

There are many counts of this clonotype. V usage is TRBV7-2 and J usage is TRBJ2-7; TRBD1 matches at 7 bases. Germline V CDR1 and CDR2: SGHTA, FQGNSA. The CDR3 totals 16 residues. V shed 5 bases, J shed 2 bases, and the junction held 12 bases outside the gene matches. This CDR3 is CASSLSAGTVPYEQYF. The CDR3 DNA follows: TGTGCCAGCAGCCTATCCGCCGGGACAGTCCCCTACGAGCAGTACTTC.

This clonotype was counted a few times. The V call is TRBV18, the J call TRBJ2-5; D is possibly TRBD1 (5 bases). The V gene lost 3 bases and the J gene lost 5 bases, with 13 bases spanning the gap. Germline V lookup: CDR1 KGHSH, CDR2 LQKENI. This CDR3 spans 14 amino acids. The CDR3 protein is CASSPPGKRETQYF. In nucleotides, the CDR3 is TGTGCCAGCTCACCCCCAGGGAAGAGGGAGACCCAGTACTTC.